The sequence of this T cell receptor beta chain was determined in a study of blood T cell repertoires in COVID-19. Study-level information: The cDNA or gDNA used as material had been derived from T cells, B-cell-depleted T cells, or PBMCs.

The authors' processing: Counts of nucleated cells, estimated from reference gene primer amplification, were obtained. Clones were read by immunoSEQ multiplex PCR, and TCRdb kept only the in-frame ones, dropping some. V, J and clone size are those of that table, while D and trimming were read from the DNA. The sample has 55,000 or so clones, about 82% seen once; the top ten hold approximately 12%. The CDR3 consists of 14 residues. Germline assignment: CDR1 MNHEY and CDR2 SVGEGT. With 6 bases clipped from V and 5 bases from J, the junction kept 6 bases outside the gene matches. This chain uses TRBV6-2 or TRBV6-3 with TRBJ2-1, with 8 bases matching TRBD2. Sequenced input: peripheral blood. This TCR came from a human donor in a cohort sampled during active COVID-19. The DNA of the CDR3 is TGTGCCAGCAGCCGAGCGGGAGTTCACAATGAGCAGTTCTTC. Amino acid sequence: CASSRAGVHNEQFF.